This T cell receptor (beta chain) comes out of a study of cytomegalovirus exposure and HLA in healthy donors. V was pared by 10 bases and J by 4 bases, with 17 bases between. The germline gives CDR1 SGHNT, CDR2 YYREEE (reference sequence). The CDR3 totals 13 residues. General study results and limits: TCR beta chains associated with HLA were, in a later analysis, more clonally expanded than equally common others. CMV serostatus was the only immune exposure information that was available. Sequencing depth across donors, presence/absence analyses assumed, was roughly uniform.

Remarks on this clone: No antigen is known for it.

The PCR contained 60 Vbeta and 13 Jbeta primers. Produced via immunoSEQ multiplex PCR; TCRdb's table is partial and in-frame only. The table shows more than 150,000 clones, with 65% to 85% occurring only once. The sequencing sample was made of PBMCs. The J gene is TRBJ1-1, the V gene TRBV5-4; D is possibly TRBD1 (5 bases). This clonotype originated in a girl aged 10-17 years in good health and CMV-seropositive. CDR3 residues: CAFETQGSTEAFF. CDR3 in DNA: TGTGCCTTCGAAACTCAGGGATCCACTGAAGCTTTCTTT.